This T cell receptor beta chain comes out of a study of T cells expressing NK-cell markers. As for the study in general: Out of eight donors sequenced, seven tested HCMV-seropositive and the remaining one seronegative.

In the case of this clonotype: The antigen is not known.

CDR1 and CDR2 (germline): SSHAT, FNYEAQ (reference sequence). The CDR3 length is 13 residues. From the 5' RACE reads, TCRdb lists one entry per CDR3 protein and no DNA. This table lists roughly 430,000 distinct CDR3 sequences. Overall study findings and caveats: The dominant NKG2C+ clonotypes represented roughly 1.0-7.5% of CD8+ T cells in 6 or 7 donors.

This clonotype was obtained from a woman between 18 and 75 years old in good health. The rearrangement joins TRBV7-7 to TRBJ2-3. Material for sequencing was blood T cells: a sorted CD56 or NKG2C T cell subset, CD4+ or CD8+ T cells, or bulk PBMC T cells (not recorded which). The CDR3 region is CASSFDSTDTQYF.